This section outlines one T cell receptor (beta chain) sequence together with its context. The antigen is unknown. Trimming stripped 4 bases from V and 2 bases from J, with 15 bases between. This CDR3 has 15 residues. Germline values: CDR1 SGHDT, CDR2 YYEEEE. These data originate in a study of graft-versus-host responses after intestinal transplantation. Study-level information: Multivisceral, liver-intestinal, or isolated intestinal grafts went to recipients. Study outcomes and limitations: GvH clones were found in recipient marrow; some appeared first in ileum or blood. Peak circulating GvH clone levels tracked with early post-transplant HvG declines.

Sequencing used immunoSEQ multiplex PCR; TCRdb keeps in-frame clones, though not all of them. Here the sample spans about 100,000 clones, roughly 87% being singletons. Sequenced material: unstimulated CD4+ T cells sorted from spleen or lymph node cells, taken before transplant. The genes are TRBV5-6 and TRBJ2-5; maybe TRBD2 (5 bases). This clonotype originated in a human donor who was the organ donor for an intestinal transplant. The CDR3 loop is CASSPADSRQETQYF. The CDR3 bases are TGTGCCAGCAGCCCCGCGGACTCGCGACAAGAGACCCAGTACTTC.